Listed below are T cell receptor beta chains from one sample, sequenced in a study of blood T cells in healthy people across ages. One entry per CDR3 protein results from TCRdb running MiXCR on the 5' RACE reads. The sample has about 1.4 million distinct CDR3 sequences; roughly 64% are singletons. Source material: blood. These receptors originate from a man between 18 and 29 years old in good health. The CDR3 runs from the conserved cysteine through the conserved F or W. A D gene is named only where the DNA matches it firmly. Not all rows give a size; the values are once, few, many and, for expanded clones, a class.

>NA|TRBJ2-7|NA|TRBV20-1
TGCAGTGCTAGGCCCCAAGTAGGCGAGCAGTACTTC
CSARPQVGEQYF
>NA|TRBJ1-3|NA|TRBV7-2
TGTGCCAGCAGCTTAGCTATGGTCCCCTCTGGAAACACCATATATTTT
CASSLAMVPSGNTIYF
>NA|TRBJ2-1|NA|TRBV10-3
TGTGCCATCCCGCTGACAGCCTACAATGAGCAGTTCTTC
CAIPLTAYNEQFF
>NA|TRBJ2-7|NA|TRBV6-5
TGTGCCAGCAGTTACCGGAGGTTAGGGACGACCTCCTACGAGCAGTACTTC
CASSYRRLGTTSYEQYF
>TRBD1|TRBJ1-2|few|TRBV12-3/TRBV12-4
TGTGCCAGCAGTCCTCCGGGACAGGGCCACTATGGCTACACCTTC
CASSPPGQGHYGYTF
>TRBD1|TRBJ2-3|NA|TRBV4-1
TGCGCCAGCAGCCAAGTGAGAACGGACAGGGGTGCGGATACGCAGTATTTT
CASSQVRTDRGADTQYF
>NA|TRBJ1-3|NA|TRBV4-1
TGCGCCAGCAGCCCGGGACGGGCAGGAGGAAACACCATATATTTT
CASSPGRAGGNTIYF
>NA|TRBJ2-1|NA|TRBV7-7
TGTGCCAGCAGCCACGGGACATTGAATGAGCAGTTCTTC
CASSHGTLNEQFF
>NA|TRBJ2-7|once|TRBV20-1
TGCAGTGCTAGAGATAAGATAGGATCCTACGAGCAGTACTTC
CSARDKIGSYEQYF
>NA|TRBJ2-1|NA|TRBV5-6
TGTGCCAGCAGCTTGGTATTAATCGGCAGCAACAATGAGCAGTTCTTC
CASSLVLIGSNNEQFF
>TRBD2|TRBJ2-5|few|TRBV12-3/TRBV12-4
TGTGCCAGCAGTTTGGGTGTAGCGGGGATAGAGACCCAGTACTTC
CASSLGVAGIETQYF
>NA|TRBJ1-4|NA|TRBV9
TGTGCCAGCAGCGCGCGGGACCTAAGGGGTGAAAAACTGTTTTTT
CASSARDLRGEKLFF
>NA|TRBJ2-3|NA|TRBV4-1
TGCGCCAGCAGCCACCTGACAGCTCACGAGGGTCCAGATACGCAGTATTTT
CASSHLTAHEGPDTQYF
>NA|TRBJ2-4|NA|TRBV20-1
TGCAGTGCTAGAGTCCAAAACATTCAGTACTTC
CSARVQNIQYF
>NA|TRBJ2-7|few|TRBV29-1
TGCAGCGCCGCGCAGGGGTTTAGCTACGAGCAGTACTTC
CSAAQGFSYEQYF
>NA|TRBJ2-3|NA|TRBV6-5
TGTGCCAGCAGTTGCGGAGCTAACTCGGATACGCAGTATTTT
CASSCGANSDTQYF
>TRBD1|TRBJ2-7|NA|TRBV4-2
TGTGCCAGCAGCCCAACTCCGGGACAGGGTTTTTACGAGCAGTACTTC
CASSPTPGQGFYEQYF
>TRBD2|TRBJ2-3|NA|TRBV20-1
TGCAGTGCCCCTCACGCTAGCGGGAGCACAGATACGCAGTATTTT
CSAPHASGSTDTQYF
>TRBD2|TRBJ2-3|NA|TRBV5-5
TGTGCCAGCAGCTTGCAGACTAGCGGGGGGGAGACCACAGATACGCAGTATTTT
CASSLQTSGGETTDTQYF
>TRBD1|TRBJ1-1|NA|TRBV7-9
TGTGCCAGCAGCTTAGAGGGGGCCCTGAACACTGAAGCTTTCTTT
CASSLEGALNTEAFF
>NA|TRBJ2-6|NA|TRBV14
TGTGCCAGCAGCCAAGTCACGACAGGGGCCAACGTCCTGACTTTC
CASSQVTTGANVLTF
>TRBD2|TRBJ2-7|once|TRBV20-1
TGCAGTGCTCCCCCGGGGGGGCTCTACGAGCAGTACTTC
CSAPPGGLYEQYF
>TRBD1|TRBJ2-5|NA|TRBV7-9
TGTGCCAGCAGCTTAAGCGCCGGGACAGGGAGGAAAGAGACCCAGTACTTC
CASSLSAGTGRKETQYF
>NA|TRBJ1-2|few|TRBV18
TGTGCCAGCAGTCCGCCCGGGGGCAACTATGGCTACACCTTC
CASSPPGGNYGYTF
>NA|TRBJ2-3|NA|TRBV4-3
TGCGCCAGCAGCCAAGATATGGGGCAGGGTCCAGATACGCAGTATTTT
CASSQDMGQGPDTQYF
>NA|TRBJ2-5|NA|TRBV27
TGTGCCAGCAGTTTCCTGTACCAAGAGACCCAGTACTTC
CASSFLYQETQYF
>NA|TRBJ2-7|few|TRBV6-5
TGTGCCAGCAGTCCCTCCCTGGGCAGGAGGTACGAGCAGTACTTC
CASSPSLGRRYEQYF
>TRBD1|TRBJ2-2|NA|TRBV29-1
TGCAGCGCGGTGACAGGGGGCGATTATGACGGGGAGCTGTTTTTT
CSAVTGGDYDGELFF
>TRBD1|TRBJ2-3|few|TRBV29-1
TGCAGCGTACCTTACAGGGGGGCAGATACGCAGTATTTT
CSVPYRGADTQYF
>NA|TRBJ2-3|NA|TRBV2
TGTGCCAGCAGTGAGGGAAACAGGGCCACAGATACGCAGTATTTT
CASSEGNRATDTQYF
>NA|TRBJ2-7|NA|TRBV5-1
TGCGCCAGCAGCTTGGAAGGTTGGCTCTACGAGCAGTACTTC
CASSLEGWLYEQYF
>NA|TRBJ2-1|few|TRBV11-2
TGTGCCAGCAGCCGTACAGGGTTAGGTGAGCAGTTCTTC
CASSRTGLGEQFF
>NA|TRBJ2-7|NA|TRBV27
TGTGCCAGCAGCCATGGGGGTGTCTCCTACGAGCAGTACTTC
CASSHGGVSYEQYF
>NA|TRBJ1-1|many|TRBV6-5
TGTGCCAGCAAGACAGACAATTGGAACACTGAAGCTTTCTTT
CASKTDNWNTEAFF
>TRBD2|TRBJ2-5|few|TRBV29-1
TGCAGCGCGGTAGCGGGAGAGACCCAGTACTTC
CSAVAGETQYF
>TRBD1|TRBJ1-5|NA|TRBV15
TGTGCCACCAGCAGGCCGGACAGGGGGACTCAGCCCCAGCATTTT
CATSRPDRGTQPQHF
>TRBD2|TRBJ2-1|few|TRBV10-3
TGTGCCACTACCAATGGGACTAGACGGGGGAATGAGCAGTTCTTC
CATTNGTRRGNEQFF
>TRBD2|TRBJ2-3|NA|TRBV6-5
TGTGCCAGCAGTTACTCGAAGACGGGAGGTGGTACAGATACGCAGTATTTT
CASSYSKTGGGTDTQYF
>NA|TRBJ1-2|NA|TRBV10-3
TGTGCCATCAGTCGGGACGGTAACTATGGCTACACCTTC
CAISRDGNYGYTF
>NA|TRBJ2-5|few|TRBV29-1
TGCAGCGTTGCGTTATGGGAAGAGACCCAGTACTTC
CSVALWEETQYF
>NA|TRBJ2-7|NA|TRBV3-1
TGTGCCAGCAGCCAAGGCCGAACAGCTCACGAGCAGTACTTC
CASSQGRTAHEQYF
>NA|TRBJ1-5|NA|TRBV6-2/TRBV6-3
TGTGCCAGCTCCCTGGGGGGCAAACTGAGCAATCAGCCCCAGCATTTT
CASSLGGKLSNQPQHF
>TRBD1|TRBJ2-1|few|TRBV15
TGTGCCACCCTCGGACAGGGCCGGAATGAGCAGTTCTTC
CATLGQGRNEQFF
>TRBD1|TRBJ2-7|NA|TRBV28
TGTGCCAGCAGTCCCAACAACAGGGGAGTCGCCTACGAGCAGTACTTC
CASSPNNRGVAYEQYF
>NA|TRBJ1-1|NA|TRBV6-1
TGTGCCAGCAGTGAACGGGTGTTGACTGAAGCTTTCTTT
CASSERVLTEAFF
>NA|TRBJ1-1|NA|TRBV20-1
TGCAGTGCTCGGACAGACCCGAACACTGAAGCTTTCTTT
CSARTDPNTEAFF
>NA|TRBJ2-5|NA|TRBV27
TGTGCCAGCAGTTTTCGTTCGCCGGGGGCCCAAGTAACTCAAGAGACCCAGTACTTC
CASSFRSPGAQVTQETQYF
>NA|TRBJ2-6|NA|TRBV29-1
TGCAGCGTGGGGGAGACTGGGGCCAACGCCCTGACTTTC
CSVGETGANALTF
>TRBD1|TRBJ2-7|NA|TRBV4-1
TGCGCCAGCAGCCAAGTAGCAGGGGGCCACGAGCAGTACTTC
CASSQVAGGHEQYF
>TRBD1|TRBJ2-7|NA|TRBV6-1
TGTGCCAGTTCCGGGACAGTTTTCACCTACAATGAGCAGTACTTC
CASSGTVFTYNEQYF